The next 21 T cell receptor beta chains were all read from a single sample in a study of T cell responses to AZD1222 COVID-19 vaccine. Here immunoSEQ multiplex PCR was the method, and the copy in TCRdb shows in-frame clones only, minus some. The top ten clones hold roughly 0.91% of a sample with approximately 130,000 clones, 93% of them seen once. Specimen: peripheral blood, collected on day 0 of AZD1222 vaccination. These receptors originate from an adult in good health.

The chain links TRBV2 to TRBJ1-3; D ambiguous. V lost 2 bases to trimming and J lost 3 bases, with 2 bases between them. The CDR3 is made up of 12 amino acids. Looked up from germline, CDR1 is SNHLY and CDR2 is FYNNEI. The CDR3: CASSERGNTIYF. The CDR3 DNA sequence: TGTGCCAGCAGTGAACGTGGAAACACCATATATTTT.

The chain carries TRBV3-1 (or the pseudogene TRBV3-2) and TRBJ2-5, with 10 nucleotides matching TRBD2. This CDR3 spans 15 amino acids. The V gene end was trimmed by 4 bases and the J gene end by 4 bases; junction bases not matched to a gene: 6. Germline lookup yields CDR1 LGHDT and CDR2 YNNKEL (reference sequence). The DNA for the CDR3 is TGTGCCAGCAGCCTCCTAGCGGGGGTAGGAGAGACCCAGTACTTC. It translates to CASSLLAGVGETQYF.

The chain has TRBV11-1 and TRBJ1-2; D uncertain. Germline CDR1 is SGHAT and CDR2 is FQDESV (reference sequence). Trimming shortened V by 1 base and J by 0 bases, and 6 bases separated the two germline ends. The CDR3 is 14 amino acids. CDR3 sequence (DNA): TGTGCCAGCAGCTTAGACAGCGCTAACTATGGCTACACCTTC. Its translation: CASSLDSANYGYTF. The variable domain in full, with the rest retrieved from reference TRBV11-1 and TRBJ1-2, is EAEVAQSPRYKITEKSQAVAFWCDPISGHATLYWYRQILGQGPELLVQFQDESVVDDSQLPKDRFSAERLKGVDSTLKIQPAELGDSAMYLCASSLDSANYGYTFGSGTRLTVV.

The chain recombines TRBV19 with TRBJ2-7; D could derive from TRBD1 or TRBD2 (5 bases each). CDR3 size: 14 residues. From germline, CDR1 is LNHDA and CDR2 SQIVND (reference sequence). Trimming took 4 bases from V and 0 from J, leaving 10 bases between them. The CDR3: CASSTGAHSYEQYF. For the CDR3, the DNA is TGTGCCAGTAGTACCGGGGCCCACTCCTACGAGCAGTACTTC.

V and J are TRBV27 and TRBJ2-1; D remains ambiguous. This CDR3 has 15 amino acids. V lost 4 bases and J 8 bases, leaving 18 bases between the germline ends. The V gene's germline CDR1 is MNHEY and CDR2 SMNVEV (reference sequence). The chain's CDR3 is CASSSAKRVSDEQFF. The CDR3 region has the DNA TGTGCCAGCAGTTCCGCTAAAAGGGTCTCGGATGAGCAGTTCTTC.

The V call is TRBV4-1, the J call TRBJ1-2; D perhaps matches TRBD1 (5 bases). V was shortened by 4 bases and J by 0 bases, with 9 bases between the two germline ends. In germline, CDR1 is MGHRA, CDR2 YSYEKL. The length of the CDR3 is 14 residues. CDR3 sequence: CASSPMTANYGYTF. The CDR3 DNA is TGCGCCAGCAGCCCAATGACAGCTAACTATGGCTACACCTTC.

The chain recombines TRBV21-1 with TRBJ2-1; the listed D gene, TRBD1, was not tested against the DNA. TRBV21-1 is a pseudogene locus. This CDR3 contains 12 residues. CDR3 DNA: TGTGCCAGCGCCGGACAGGGGAATGAGCAGTTCTTC. Encoded protein: CASAGQGNEQFF.

The chain links TRBV7-9 to TRBJ2-3; 10 bases fit TRBD2. The germline V gene has CDR1 SEHNR and CDR2 FQNEAQ (reference sequence). The CDR3 consists of 16 residues. The junction had 2 bases not matched to a gene; V was cut back by 0 bases and J by 2 bases. CDR3 in amino acids: CASSLALAGVTDTQYF. In DNA, the CDR3 is TGTGCCAGCAGCTTAGCTCTAGCGGGGGTCACAGATACGCAGTATTTT.

The chain combines TRBV4-1 with TRBJ2-5; 7 nucleotides agree with TRBD1. The V gene end was trimmed by 0 bases and the J gene end by 7 bases; junction bases not matched to a gene: 17. The V gene's germline CDR1 is MGHRA and CDR2 YSYEKL. CDR3 length equals 18 residues. CDR3 region: CASSQEASQGVFLRTQYF. DNA for the CDR3: TGCGCCAGCAGCCAAGAAGCGTCGCAGGGGGTTTTTCTGAGGACCCAGTACTTC.

The rearrangement joins TRBV28 to TRBJ1-5; D uncertain. The CDR3 covers 11 residues. Per the germline V gene, CDR1 is MDHEN and CDR2 is SYDVKM. Trimming left V 6 bases short and J 11 bases short, with 11 bases between. CDR3 in DNA: TGTGCCAGCAGCTCTTCCCAGGCCCAGCATTTT. Protein product: CASSSSQAQHF.

This rearrangement joins TRBV3-1 (or the pseudogene TRBV3-2) to TRBJ2-4, with a tentative D call TRBD2 (5 bases). Trimming stripped 5 bases from V and 0 bases from J, with 11 bases between. Germline CDR1 reads LGHDT; CDR2 reads YNNKEL (reference sequence). The length of the CDR3 is 15 residues. CDR3 in amino acids: CASSNPGLAKNIQYF. The CDR3 DNA follows: TGTGCCAGCAGCAACCCGGGATTAGCCAAAAACATTCAGTACTTC.

V usage is TRBV29-1 and J usage is TRBJ2-5, with D uncertain. Trimming removed 3 bases at V and 9 bases at J, with 14 bases between. In germline, CDR1 is SQVTM, CDR2 ANQGSEA. The CDR3 spans 12 residues. The CDR3 region is CSVEFSKPSQYF. CDR3 in DNA: TGCAGCGTTGAGTTTTCAAAGCCGTCCCAGTACTTC.

The chain employs TRBV10-3 and TRBJ1-4; 11 positions agree with TRBD1. J was trimmed by 10 bases and V by 4 bases; bases with no gene match: 8. The CDR3 covers 15 residues. Germline CDR1 is ENHRY and CDR2 is SYGVKD. The CDR3 spells CAISARPGQGVKLFF. CDR3 in DNA: TGTGCCATCAGTGCACGACCGGGACAGGGGGTAAAACTGTTTTTT.

The chain combines TRBV4-2 with TRBJ1-2; no clear D. Trimming took 0 bases from V and 5 from J, leaving 13 bases between them. There are 15 residues in the CDR3. Germline CDR1 and CDR2: LGHNA and YNFKEQ. CDR3 sequence: CASSQDLHLPYGYTF. The CDR3 nucleotides read TGTGCCAGCAGCCAAGACCTACACTTGCCGTATGGCTACACCTTC.

This chain joins TRBV6-1 and TRBJ1-6; D call uncertain. Germline-derived CDR1 and CDR2 are MNHNS and SASEGT. The CDR3 runs to 17 residues. The germline V and J ends were trimmed by 3 bases and 3 bases, with 15 bases remaining between them. For the CDR3, the DNA is TGTGCCAGCAGTGATTTCGCGGCCGGTGGCTATAATTCACCCCTCCACTTT. Protein: CASSDFAAGGYNSPLHF.

The CDR3: CASSPTQLANYGYTF. The CDR3 coding sequence is TGTGCCAGCAGCCCCACACAACTTGCTAACTATGGCTACACCTTC. The chain has TRBV2 and TRBJ1-2, with D unresolved. The V gene's germline CDR1 is SNHLY and CDR2 FYNNEI. The CDR3 runs to 15 residues. The V and J ends lost 6 bases and 0 bases respectively, with 14 bases between them.

The chain uses TRBV7-2 and TRBJ1-2; maybe TRBD1 (5 bases). Per the germline V gene, CDR1 is SGHTA and CDR2 is FQGNSA. The CDR3 extends over 13 amino acids. The V gene lost 7 bases and the J gene lost 2 bases, with 11 bases spanning the gap. CDR3 sequence: CASNTGSNYGYTF. The CDR3, as DNA: TGTGCCAGCAACACAGGATCCAACTATGGCTACACCTTC.

The CDR3 spells CASSPPSYEQYF. Written as DNA, the CDR3 is TGTGCCAGCAGTCCACCCTCCTACGAGCAGTACTTC. The V call is TRBV6-6, the J call TRBJ2-7; no reliable D call. The CDR3 has 12 amino acids. The germline V gene encodes CDR1 MNHNY and CDR2 SVGAGI (reference sequence). V gave up 5 bases and J gave up 0 bases, with 5 bases separating them.

The chain links TRBV5-5 to TRBJ1-5, with D unresolved. The ends were cut back, 4 bases at V and 0 bases at J, with 11 bases in the middle. Per the germline V gene, CDR1 is SGHKS and CDR2 is YYEKEE (reference sequence). The CDR3 runs to 15 residues. Here the CDR3 reads CASSQTAFSNQPQHF. CDR3 bases: TGTGCCAGCAGCCAAACAGCTTTTAGCAATCAGCCCCAGCATTTT.

CDR3 sequence (DNA): TGTGCCAGTAGTATTTTGGGGGGGGGACATCAGCCCCAGCATTTT. It specifies CASSILGGGHQPQHF. The V and J genes are TRBV19 and TRBJ1-5, with a tentative D call TRBD1 (5 bases). CDR3 length: 15 amino acids. CDR1 LNHDA and CDR2 SQIVND come from the germline V gene (reference sequence). The V end was cut by 3 bases, the J end by 5 bases, with 14 bases between. Variable domain in full (rest from reference TRBV19 and TRBJ1-5): DGGITQSPKYLFRKEGQNVTLSCEQNLNHDAMYWYRQDPGQGLRLIYYSQIVNDFQKGDIAEGYSVSREKKESFPLTVTSAQKNPTAFYLCASSILGGGHQPQHFGDGTRLSIL.

The rearrangement links TRBV18 to TRBJ1-2, with D maybe TRBD1 (5 bases). V lost 3 bases and J lost 6, with 17 bases in between. Germline V lookup: CDR1 KGHSH, CDR2 LQKENI. CDR3 length: 15 residues. CDR3 sequence (DNA): TGTGCCAGCTCACCCAGCGGGGCACGACGGAATGGCTACACCTTC. Residues: CASSPSGARRNGYTF. Looking up the rest from reference TRBV18 and TRBJ1-2 gives the full variable domain: NAGVMQNPRHLVRRRGQEARLRCSPMKGHSHVYWYRQLPEEGLKFMVYLQKENIIDESGMPKERFSAEFPKEGPSILRIQQVVRGDSAAYFCASSPSGARRNGYTFGSGTRLTVV.